This T cell receptor beta chain was sequenced in a study of blood T cells in healthy people across ages (dated by TCRdb to between 2014 and 2017). In terms of the full investigation: In model experiments, template switching captured roughly one uniquely barcoded TCR beta cDNA molecule for every two T cells. To track age-related changes in TCR beta repertoire diversity, the study relied on deep sequencing normalized with unique cDNA molecular identifiers. The donors were split into four age groups: young (average around 15 years), middle-aged (about 40), aged (roughly 68) and long-lived (roughly 86). To avoid experimental bias, donors of different ages were distributed randomly across sequencing lanes. Two additional independent replicas of 1 million unique cDNA reads from the same blood draw were analyzed for two donors (one aged 18 to 29 and one aged 80 or older). What the work shows at the level of the full study, not this receptor alone: Observed TCR beta diversity per million T cells fell roughly linearly with age, and a significant reduction was already apparent by age around 39. Conclusive comparison of naive and antigen-experienced compartments was prevented by the profiling of bulk unsorted PBMCs. The CMV infection status of donors was not known, potentially confounding age-related changes in expanded clonotypes. Total diversity estimates from one million sequenced T cells were considered lower bounds and underestimates. Compared with the aged group, the long-lived group had more naive CD4+ T cells, fewer expanded clones and increased TCR diversity, suggesting age selection. A strong correlation was found between observed TCR beta diversity and the percentage of naive T cells measured by flow cytometry.

Donors were 30 to 45 systemically healthy Caucasian individuals from Russia aged roughly 6 to 90 years. Around 10 milliliters of peripheral blood were collected from each donor into EDTA-treated Vacutainer tubes. Ficoll-Paque density-gradient centrifugation was used to isolate PBMCs, with at least 6 million obtained per sample. Trizol reagent was used to extract total RNA from PBMCs, with at least 5.5 micrograms per sample. For every donor, an aliquot of PBMCs went through flow cytometry to measure the percentages of naive CD45RAhigh/CD27high T cells. A note on this clonotype: Its antigen has not been determined. Per-base quality was not reported, and no clone a single base away is much larger than it.

The receptor library was made with 5' RACE. Sequencer: Illumina HiSeq 2500. A second PCR of roughly 7 to 11 cycles was performed with a sample-barcoded 5' primer and a J-beta primer mix. Each TCR beta cDNA molecule received a unique molecular identifier from a template-switch 5' adaptor carrying 12 random nucleotides. At least 2.5 million CDR3-containing paired-end reads were obtained from each sample. First-strand cDNA was synthesized from all RNA with the Mint cDNA synthesis kit, primed by a TRBC-specific oligonucleotide. Following uracil-DNA glycosylase treatment, a first 18-cycle PCR with universal primers M1SS and BC2_uni_R was performed on all cDNA. The authors' pipeline ran thus. Normalization of each sample was performed by random selection of 1 million high-quality reads, each carrying a distinct molecular identifier. Instead of being binned into consensus sequences, reads that shared molecular identifiers were thrown out. MiTCR, set to a Q25 quality threshold and the strictest error-elimination algorithm, was used for CDR3 identification, clonotype clustering and error correction. A nonparametric unseen species model with Euler transformation was used to estimate lower-bound total TCR beta diversity. The public reads were reprocessed in TCRdb via fastp at Q25 and MiXCR, keeping in-frame beta chains. When rows share a CDR3 protein, they turn into one entry using the most common DNA and genes. TCRdb, not the original authors, processed these V and J calls. This sample comprises roughly 1,500,000 distinct CDR3 sequences, 42% of them detected only once. Of the sample, roughly 8.2% is held by the ten largest clones.

Based on the germline V gene, the CDR1 and CDR2 sequences are SGHRS and YFSETQ. Deletion took 2 bases off V and 12 bases off J, with a span of 20 bases between the germline ends. Measured from the cysteine to the phenylalanine, the CDR3 is 14 residues long. Only the CDR3 region is kept as DNA, spanning 42 bases read in frame from base 1. This receptor was taken from a woman aged 18-30 years in good health. The chain was built from TRBV5-1 and TRBJ1-2, with the D gene uncertain. Material for sequencing was blood. The nucleotides are TGCGCCAGCAGCTTCGGAGGTTCTTATCATGAAAACACCTTC. Its amino acids are CASSFGGSYHENTF.